The present entry profiles one TCR beta chain with its context. V was trimmed by 4 bases and J by 0 bases, leaving 10 bases between them. This CDR3 region has 14 residues. Per germline, CDR1 GTSNPN and CDR2 SVGIG (reference sequence). The sample belongs to a study of blood T cell repertoires in COVID-19. Study-wide context: COVID-19 samples, acute and convalescent, were from the United States, Italy and Spain.

Original data processing: Reference gene primer amplification in the assay estimated nucleated cell counts. Generated by immunoSEQ multiplex PCR, the TCRdb table keeps only in-frame clones and is missing some. The V and J calls and clone size are taken from that table; D and trimming were inferred from the DNA. The table includes about 140,000 clones, roughly 76% detected once. Material for sequencing was peripheral blood. The receptor comes from a woman in her 50s with active or convalescent COVID-19. The chain combines TRBV30 with TRBJ1-3; D remains ambiguous. The CDR3, as DNA: TGTGCCTGGACGACAAGGCGCTCTGGAAACACCATATATTTT. Protein sequence: CAWTTRRSGNTIYF.